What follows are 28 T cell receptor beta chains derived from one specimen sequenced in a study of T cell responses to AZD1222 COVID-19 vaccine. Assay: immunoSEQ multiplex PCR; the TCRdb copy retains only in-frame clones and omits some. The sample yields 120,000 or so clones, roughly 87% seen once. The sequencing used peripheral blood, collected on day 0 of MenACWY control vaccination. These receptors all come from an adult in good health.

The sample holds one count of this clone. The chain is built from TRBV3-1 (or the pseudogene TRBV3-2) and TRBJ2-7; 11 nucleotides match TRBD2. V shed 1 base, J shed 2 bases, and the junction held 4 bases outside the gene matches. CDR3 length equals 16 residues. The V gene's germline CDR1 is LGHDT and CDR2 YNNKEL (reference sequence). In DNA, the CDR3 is TGTGCCAGCAGCCAAGGGGGACTAGCGGTGGCCTACGAGCAGTACTTC. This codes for CASSQGGLAVAYEQYF.

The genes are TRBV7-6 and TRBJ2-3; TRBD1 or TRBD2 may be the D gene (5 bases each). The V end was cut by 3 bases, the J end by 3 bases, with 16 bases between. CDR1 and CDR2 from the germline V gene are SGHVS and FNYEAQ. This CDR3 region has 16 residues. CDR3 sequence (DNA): TGTGCCAGCAGCTTTGTGCAGGGTAGCGCGACAGATACGCAGTATTTT. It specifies CASSFVQGSATDTQYF.

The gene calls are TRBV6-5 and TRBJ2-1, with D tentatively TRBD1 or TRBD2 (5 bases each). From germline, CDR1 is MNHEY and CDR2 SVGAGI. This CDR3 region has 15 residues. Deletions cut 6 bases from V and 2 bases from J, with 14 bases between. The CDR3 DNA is TGTGCCAGCAGGACCTCCAGGGACCCCTACAATGAGCAGTTCTTC. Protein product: CASRTSRDPYNEQFF.

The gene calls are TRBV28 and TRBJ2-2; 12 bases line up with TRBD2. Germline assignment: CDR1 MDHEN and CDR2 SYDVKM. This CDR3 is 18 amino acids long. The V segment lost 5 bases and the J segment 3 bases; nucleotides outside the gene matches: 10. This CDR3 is CASSRLAGAPTYTGELFF. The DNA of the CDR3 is TGTGCCAGCAGTCGACTAGCGGGGGCCCCTACATACACCGGGGAGCTGTTTTTT. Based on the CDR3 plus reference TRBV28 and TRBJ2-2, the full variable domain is DVKVTQSSRYLVKRTGEKVFLECVQDMDHENMFWYRQDPGLGLRLIYFSYDVKMKEKGDIPEGYSVSREKKERFSLILESASTNQTSMYLCASSRLAGAPTYTGELFFGEGSRLTVL.

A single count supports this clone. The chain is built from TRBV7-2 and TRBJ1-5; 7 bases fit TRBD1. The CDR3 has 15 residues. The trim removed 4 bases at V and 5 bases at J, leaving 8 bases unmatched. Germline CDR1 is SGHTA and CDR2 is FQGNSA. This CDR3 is CASSSQDRQDQPQHF. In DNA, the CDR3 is TGTGCCAGCAGCTCCCAGGACAGGCAAGATCAGCCCCAGCATTTT.

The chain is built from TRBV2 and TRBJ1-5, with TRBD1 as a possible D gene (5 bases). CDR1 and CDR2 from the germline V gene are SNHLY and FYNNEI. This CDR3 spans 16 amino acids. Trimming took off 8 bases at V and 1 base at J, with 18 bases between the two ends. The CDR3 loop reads CASAKQGGTSNQPQHF. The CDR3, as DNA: TGTGCCAGCGCGAAGCAGGGCGGAACAAGCAATCAGCCCCAGCATTTT.

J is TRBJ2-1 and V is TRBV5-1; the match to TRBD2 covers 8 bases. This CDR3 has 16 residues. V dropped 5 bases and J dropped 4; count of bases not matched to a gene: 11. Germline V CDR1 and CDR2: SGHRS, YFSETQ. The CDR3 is CASRPSGSSVYNEQFF. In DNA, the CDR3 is TGCGCCAGCAGACCCAGCGGGAGTAGCGTGTACAATGAGCAGTTCTTC.

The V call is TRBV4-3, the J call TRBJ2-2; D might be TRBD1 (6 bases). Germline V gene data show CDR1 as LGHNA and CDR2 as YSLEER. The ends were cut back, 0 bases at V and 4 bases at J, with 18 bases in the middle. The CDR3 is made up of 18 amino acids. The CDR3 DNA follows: TGCGCCAGCAGCCAAGAATGGGGACAATTTTGGGGCACCGGGGAGCTGTTTTTT. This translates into CASSQEWGQFWGTGELFF.

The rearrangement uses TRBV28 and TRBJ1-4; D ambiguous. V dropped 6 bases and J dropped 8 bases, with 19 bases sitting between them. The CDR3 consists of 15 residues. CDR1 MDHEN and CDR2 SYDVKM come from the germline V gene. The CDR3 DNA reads TGTGCCAGCAGCTCCCATCCCCTAATAGGGGAAAAACTGTTTTTT. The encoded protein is CASSSHPLIGEKLFF.

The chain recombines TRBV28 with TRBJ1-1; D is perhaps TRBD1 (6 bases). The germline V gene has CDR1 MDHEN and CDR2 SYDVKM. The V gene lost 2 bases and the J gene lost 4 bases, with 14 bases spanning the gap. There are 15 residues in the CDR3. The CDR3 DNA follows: TGTGCCAGCAGTTTACGGGGGGCCGGGGGCACTGAAGCTTTCTTT. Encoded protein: CASSLRGAGGTEAFF.

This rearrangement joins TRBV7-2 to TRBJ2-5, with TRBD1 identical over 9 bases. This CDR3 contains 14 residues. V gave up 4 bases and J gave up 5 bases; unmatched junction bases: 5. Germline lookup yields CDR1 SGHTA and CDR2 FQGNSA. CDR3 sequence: CASSWAGQGETQYF. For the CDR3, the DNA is TGTGCCAGCAGCTGGGCTGGACAGGGGGAGACCCAGTACTTC.

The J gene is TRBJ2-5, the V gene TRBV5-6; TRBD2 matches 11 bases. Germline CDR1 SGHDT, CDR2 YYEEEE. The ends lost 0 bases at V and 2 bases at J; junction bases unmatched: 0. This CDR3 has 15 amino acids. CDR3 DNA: TGTGCCAGCAGCTTGGGACTAGCGGGGCAAGAGACCCAGTACTTC. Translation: CASSLGLAGQETQYF. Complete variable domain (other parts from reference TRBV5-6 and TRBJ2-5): DAGVTQSPTHLIKTRGQQVTLRCSPKSGHDTVSWYQQALGQGPQFIFQYYEEEERQRGNFPDRFSGHQFPNYSSELNVNALLLGDSALYLCASSLGLAGQETQYFGPGTRLLVL.

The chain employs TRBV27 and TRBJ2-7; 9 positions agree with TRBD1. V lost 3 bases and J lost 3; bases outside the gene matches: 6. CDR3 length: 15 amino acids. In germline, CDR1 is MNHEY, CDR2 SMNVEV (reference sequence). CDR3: CASSFPGTGIYEQYF. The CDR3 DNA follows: TGTGCCAGCAGTTTCCCCGGGACAGGGATCTACGAGCAGTACTTC.

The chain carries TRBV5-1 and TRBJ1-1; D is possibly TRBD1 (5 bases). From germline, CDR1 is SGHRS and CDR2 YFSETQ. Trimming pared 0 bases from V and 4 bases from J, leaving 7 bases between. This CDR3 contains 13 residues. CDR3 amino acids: CASSLVGVTEAFF. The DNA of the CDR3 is TGCGCCAGCAGCTTGGTAGGGGTCACTGAAGCTTTCTTT.

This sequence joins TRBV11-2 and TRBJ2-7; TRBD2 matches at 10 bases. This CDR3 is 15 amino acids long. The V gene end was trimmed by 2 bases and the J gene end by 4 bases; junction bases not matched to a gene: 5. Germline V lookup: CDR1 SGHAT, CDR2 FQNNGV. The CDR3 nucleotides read TGTGCCAGCAGCTTACTAGCGGGAGAAAGGTACGAGCAGTACTTC. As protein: CASSLLAGERYEQYF.

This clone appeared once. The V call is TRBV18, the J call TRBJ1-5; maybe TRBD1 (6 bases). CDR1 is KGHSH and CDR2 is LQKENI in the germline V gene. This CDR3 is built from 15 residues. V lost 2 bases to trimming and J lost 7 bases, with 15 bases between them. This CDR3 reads CASSPGNRDGQPQHF. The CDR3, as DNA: TGTGCCAGCTCACCAGGGAACAGGGATGGACAGCCCCAGCATTTT.

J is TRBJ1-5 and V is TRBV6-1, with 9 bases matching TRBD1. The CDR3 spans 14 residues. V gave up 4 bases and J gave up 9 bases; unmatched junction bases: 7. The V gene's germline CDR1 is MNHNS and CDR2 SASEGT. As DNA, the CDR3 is TGTGCCAGCAGTGCAACGGGACAGGGTACGCCCCAGCATTTT. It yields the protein CASSATGQGTPQHF.

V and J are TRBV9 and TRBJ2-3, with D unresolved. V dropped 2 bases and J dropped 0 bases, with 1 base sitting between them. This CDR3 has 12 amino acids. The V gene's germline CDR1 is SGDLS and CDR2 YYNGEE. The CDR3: CASSVSTDTQYF. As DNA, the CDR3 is TGTGCCAGCAGCGTCAGCACAGATACGCAGTATTTT.

The DNA of the CDR3 is TGTGCCAGCTCACCGAGCGGAAACACAGATACGCAGTATTTT. It yields the protein CASSPSGNTDTQYF. J is TRBJ2-3 and V is TRBV18; perhaps TRBD2 as D (5 bases). From germline, CDR1 is KGHSH and CDR2 LQKENI. V was trimmed by 3 bases and J by 2 bases, leaving 9 bases between them. The CDR3 covers 14 residues.

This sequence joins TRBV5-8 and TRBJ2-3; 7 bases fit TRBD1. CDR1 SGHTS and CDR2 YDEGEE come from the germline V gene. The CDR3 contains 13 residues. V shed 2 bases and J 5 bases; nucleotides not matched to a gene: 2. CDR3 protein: CASSLQGRDTQYF. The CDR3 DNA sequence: TGTGCCAGCAGCTTACAGGGGAGAGATACGCAGTATTTT. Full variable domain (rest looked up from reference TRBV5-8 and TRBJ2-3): EAGVTQSPTHLIKTRGQQATLRCSPISGHTSVYWYQQALGLGLQFLLWYDEGEERNRGNFPPRFSGRQFPNYSSELNVNALELEDSALYLCASSLQGRDTQYFGPGTRLTVL.

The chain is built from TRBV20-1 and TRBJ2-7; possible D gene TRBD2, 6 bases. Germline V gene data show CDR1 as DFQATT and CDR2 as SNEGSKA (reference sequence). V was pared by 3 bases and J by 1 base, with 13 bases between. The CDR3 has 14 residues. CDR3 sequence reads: CSASGASVSYEQYV. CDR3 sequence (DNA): TGCAGTGCTAGTGGCGCTAGCGTATCCTACGAGCAGTACGTC.

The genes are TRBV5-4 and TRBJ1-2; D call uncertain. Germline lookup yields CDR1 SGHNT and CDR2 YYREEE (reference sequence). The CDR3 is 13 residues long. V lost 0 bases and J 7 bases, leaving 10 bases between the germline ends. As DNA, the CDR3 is TGTGCCAGCAGCTTGGAATCGTCGTCTGGCTACACCTTC. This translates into CASSLESSSGYTF.

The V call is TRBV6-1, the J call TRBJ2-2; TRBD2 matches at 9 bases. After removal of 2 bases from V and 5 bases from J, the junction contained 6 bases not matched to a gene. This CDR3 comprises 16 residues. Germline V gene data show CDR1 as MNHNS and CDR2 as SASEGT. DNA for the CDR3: TGTGCCAGCAGTGAACTAGCGGGGACGGGAACCGGGGAGCTGTTTTTT. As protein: CASSELAGTGTGELFF.

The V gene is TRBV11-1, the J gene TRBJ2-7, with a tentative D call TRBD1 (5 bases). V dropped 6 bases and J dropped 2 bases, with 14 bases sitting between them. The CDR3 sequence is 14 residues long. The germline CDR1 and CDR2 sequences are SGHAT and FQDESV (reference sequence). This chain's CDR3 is CASSRRRTPYEQYF. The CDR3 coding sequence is TGTGCCAGCAGTCGTAGACGGACACCCTACGAGCAGTACTTC.

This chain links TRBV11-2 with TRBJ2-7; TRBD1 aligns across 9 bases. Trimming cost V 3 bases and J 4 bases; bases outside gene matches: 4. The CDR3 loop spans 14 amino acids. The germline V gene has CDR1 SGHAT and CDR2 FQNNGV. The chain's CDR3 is CASSFRDRVYEQYF. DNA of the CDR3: TGTGCCAGCAGCTTCCGGGACAGGGTGTACGAGCAGTACTTC.

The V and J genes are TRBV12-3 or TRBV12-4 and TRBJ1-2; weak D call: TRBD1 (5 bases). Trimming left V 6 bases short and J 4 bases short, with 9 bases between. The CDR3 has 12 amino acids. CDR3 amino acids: CASRQDFYGYTF. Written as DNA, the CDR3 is TGTGCCAGCAGACAGGACTTCTATGGCTACACCTTC.

The CDR3 DNA reads as TGTGCCAGCCAAGACACCGGGGAGCTGTTTTTT. It encodes CASQDTGELFF. This sequence joins TRBV19 and TRBJ2-2; no reliable D call. Deletions cut 9 bases from V and 3 bases from J, with 5 bases between. The CDR3 has 11 amino acids. CDR1 LNHDA and CDR2 SQIVND come from the germline V gene (reference sequence). Full variable domain (remainder filled in from reference TRBV19 and TRBJ2-2): DGGITQSPKYLFRKEGQNVTLSCEQNLNHDAMYWYRQDPGQGLRLIYYSQIVNDFQKGDIAEGYSVSREKKESFPLTVTSAQKNPTAFYLCASQDTGELFFGEGSRLTVL.

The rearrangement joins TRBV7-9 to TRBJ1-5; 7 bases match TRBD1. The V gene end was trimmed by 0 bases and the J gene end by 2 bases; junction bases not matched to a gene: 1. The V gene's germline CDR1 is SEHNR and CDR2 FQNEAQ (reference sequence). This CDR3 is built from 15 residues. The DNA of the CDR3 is TGTGCCAGCAGCTTAGCCGGGACAGGCAATCAGCCCCAGCATTTT. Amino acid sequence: CASSLAGTGNQPQHF.